This T cell receptor beta chain came from a study of blood T cell repertoires in COVID-19. The overall study: T cells, B-cell-depleted T cells, or PBMCs supplied cDNA or gDNA.

CDR1 is LNHNV, CDR2 YYDKDF, per germline (reference sequence). The CDR3 covers 15 residues. The J segment lost 4 bases and the V segment lost 2 bases, leaving 5 bases of the junction unmatched. In the authors' workflow: It was from reference gene primer amplification that nucleated cell counts were estimated. The table came from immunoSEQ multiplex PCR; TCRdb's copy has only in-frame clones and leaves some out. The V and J calls and the clone size are those of that table, but D and trimming were determined from the DNA. The table includes roughly 230,000 clones, 81% detected once. In this sample, this clone turned up many times.

This chain uses TRBV15 with TRBJ2-3; 8 nucleotides line up with TRBD1. The receptor's source is a woman of 80 years or more with acute or convalescent COVID-19. The sample comprised peripheral blood. The CDR3 sequence: CATSRWGQAADTQYF. CDR3 DNA: TGTGCCACCAGCAGATGGGGACAGGCGGCAGATACGCAGTATTTT.